This T cell receptor beta chain was identified in a study of graft-versus-host responses after intestinal transplantation. Study at large: Anti-thymocyte globulin was used for induction in all recipients, who then took tacrolimus and steroids for around 3 years.

Findings and caveats of the study: Marrow from the recipient contained GvH clones, some of which had appeared first in ileum or blood. Allografts from individuals with graft-donor T cell macrochimerism displayed high graft-versus-host to host-versus-graft clonal ratios. Peak levels of circulating GvH clones tracked with early post-transplant HvG declines.

This clone was seen only a few times. Its antigen is still unknown. Germline-derived CDR1 and CDR2 are ENHRY and SYGVKD. CDR3 length equals 15 residues. Trimming took 4 bases from V and 4 from J, leaving 16 bases between them. Clones were sequenced by immunoSEQ multiplex PCR, and TCRdb holds only the in-frame ones, with some missing. Of 65,000 to 90,000 clones detected, 70% to 90% appear once; the ten largest clones hold roughly 2.6%. The chain is built from TRBV10-3 and TRBJ1-1; D remains unclear. The sequences come from unstimulated CD8+ T cells sorted from spleen or lymph node cells, collected before intestinal transplant. This clonotype originated in a human donor who received an intestinal transplant. CDR3 sequence: CAISGIGNRGTEAFF. In nucleotides, the CDR3 is TGTGCCATCAGTGGGATCGGTAATCGGGGCACTGAAGCTTTCTTT.